This T cell receptor (beta chain) was sequenced for a study of PD-1 blockade in classical Hodgkin lymphoma. On the study more broadly: Patients were administered nivolumab (3 mg/kg intravenously) every 2 weeks.

Sequencing used immunoSEQ multiplex PCR; TCRdb keeps in-frame clones, though not all of them. The table lists about 40,000 clones, around 88% of them singletons, with roughly 7.7% in the top ten. As for this clone: Its antigen is currently unknown.

Looked up from germline, CDR1 is LGHNT and CDR2 is FRNRAP. After removal of 0 bases from V and 3 bases from J, the junction contained 19 bases not matched to a gene. The CDR3 has 22 residues. Every patient relapsed after autologous stem cell transplantation, and brentuximab vedotin exposure varied. General study points: At baseline, newly diagnosed patients reportedly showed less TCR diversity than healthy donors. Newly diagnosed patients had diversity similar to the baseline diversity of complete responders. Nivolumab initiation under 1 year post-ASCT meant exclusion.

The chain is built from TRBV12-5 and TRBJ2-7, with 14 bases fitting TRBD2. The TCR was taken from a human donor with classical Hodgkin lymphoma. This material consisted of peripheral blood mononuclear cells (PBMCs), taken before the second cycle of nivolumab. The CDR3 sequence is CASGLVPPRLAGGPFGSYEQYF. Here the CDR3 DNA reads TGTGCTAGTGGTTTGGTCCCTCCTCGACTAGCGGGAGGGCCTTTCGGGAGCTACGAGCAGTACTTC.